This TCR beta chain was captured in a study of human T cells and chemical hapten exposure. This clonotype appeared many times. Its antigen remains unidentified. The time point: pre-sensitization, week 0. Treatment indicated: therapeutic diphenylcyclopropenone sensitization with weekly scalp DPC. V was trimmed by 1 base and J by 8 bases, leaving 14 bases between them. CDR3 size: 15 residues. Germline V gives CDR1 SGHVS, CDR2 FNYEAQ. Library preparation tagged each individual cDNA molecule with a unique molecular identifier. TCRdb itself ran the RACE reads through MiXCR, one entry per CDR3 protein. The sample shows around 42,000 distinct CDR3 sequences, roughly 12% of them seen only once. Overall study results and limits: The formation of large CDR3 similarity clusters by expanded TCRs significantly exceeded that of controls. There was alopecia in the donors, so their immune response may differ from that of healthy people.

The receptor's source is a woman in her thirties with alopecia areata. Some clones in this sample may be carry-over from other donors' samples. The genes are TRBV7-6 and TRBJ2-2; D might be TRBD2 (6 bases). The sequencing used whole blood, collected in connection with sensitization to the hapten diphenylcyclopropenone (DPC). The CDR3 DNA reads TGTGCCAGCAGCTTAGGAGGGGAGGTAGCGGGGGAGCTGTTTTTT. The encoded protein is CASSLGGEVAGELFF.